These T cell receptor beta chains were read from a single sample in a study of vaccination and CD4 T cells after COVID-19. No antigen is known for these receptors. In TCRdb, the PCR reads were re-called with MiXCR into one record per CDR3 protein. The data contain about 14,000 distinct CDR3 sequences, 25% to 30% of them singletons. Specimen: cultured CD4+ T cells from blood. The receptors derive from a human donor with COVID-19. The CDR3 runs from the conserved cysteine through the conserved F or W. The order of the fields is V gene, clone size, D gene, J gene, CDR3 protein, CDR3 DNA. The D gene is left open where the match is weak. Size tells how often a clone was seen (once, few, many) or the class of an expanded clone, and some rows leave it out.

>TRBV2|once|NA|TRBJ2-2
CASSGDSGELFF
TGTGCCAGCAGTGGTGACAGCGGGGAGCTGTTTTTT
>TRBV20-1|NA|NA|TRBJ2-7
CSARYYSYEQYF
TGCAGTGCTAGATATTACTCCTACGAGCAGTACTTC
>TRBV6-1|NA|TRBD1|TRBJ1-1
CASRGQGAGNTEAFF
TGTGCCAGTAGGGGACAGGGGGCCGGGAACACTGAAGCTTTCTTT
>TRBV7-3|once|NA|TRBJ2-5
CAGSFGVRWETQYF
TGTGCCGGCAGCTTCGGGGTGAGGTGGGAGACCCAGTACTTC
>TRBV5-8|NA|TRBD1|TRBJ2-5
CASSPGDRQETQYF
TGTGCCAGCAGCCCCGGGGACAGACAAGAGACCCAGTACTTC
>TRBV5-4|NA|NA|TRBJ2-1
CASSRSGQVFGYNEQFF
TGTGCCAGCAGCCGCTCAGGGCAGGTATTCGGCTACAATGAGCAGTTCTTC
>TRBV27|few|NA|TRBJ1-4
CASSPGWGTTNEKLFF
TGTGCCAGCAGTCCTGGTTGGGGTACAACTAATGAAAAACTGTTTTTT
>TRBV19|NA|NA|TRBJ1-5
CASSREINQPQHF
TGTGCCAGTAGCCGGGAAATCAATCAGCCCCAGCATTTT
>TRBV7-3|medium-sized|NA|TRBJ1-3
CASSPDSSGNTIYF
TGTGCCAGCAGCCCCGACAGCTCTGGAAACACCATATATTTT
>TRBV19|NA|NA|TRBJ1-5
CASSIGTQPQHF
TGTGCCAGTAGTATAGGGACCCAGCCCCAGCATTTT
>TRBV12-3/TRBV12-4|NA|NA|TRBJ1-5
CASSGRNQPQHF
TGTGCCAGCAGCGGGCGAAATCAGCCCCAGCATTTT
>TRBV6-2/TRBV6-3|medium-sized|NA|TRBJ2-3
CASSYSAGLSDTQYF
TGTGCCAGCAGTTACTCGGCGGGGCTCTCAGATACGCAGTATTTT
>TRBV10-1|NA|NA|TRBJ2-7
CASSEFSRSSYEQYF
TGCGCCAGCAGTGAGTTTTCCCGTAGCTCCTACGAGCAGTACTTC
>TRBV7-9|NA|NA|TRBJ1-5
CASSLTINQPQHF
TGTGCCAGCAGCTTGACTATCAATCAGCCCCAGCATTTT
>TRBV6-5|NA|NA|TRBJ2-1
CASSYWGVKNNEQFF
TGTGCCAGCAGTTACTGGGGAGTTAAGAACAATGAGCAGTTCTTC
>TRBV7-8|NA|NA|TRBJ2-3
CASSLYRDTQYF
TGTGCCAGCAGCTTATATAGGGATACGCAGTATTTT
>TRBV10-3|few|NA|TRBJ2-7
CAIVGALQGPRAYEQYF
TGTGCCATCGTCGGGGCCCTACAGGGACCAAGAGCCTACGAGCAGTACTTC
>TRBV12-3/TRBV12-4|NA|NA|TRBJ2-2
CASSFSLAENTGELFF
TGTGCCAGCAGTTTTTCCCTAGCTGAGAACACCGGGGAGCTGTTTTTT
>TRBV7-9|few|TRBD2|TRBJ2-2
CASSSPGLVVSGELFF
TGTGCCAGCAGCTCGCCGGGACTAGTCGTTTCCGGGGAGCTGTTTTTT
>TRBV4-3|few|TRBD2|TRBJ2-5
CASSQDSSSGQETQYF
TGCGCCAGCAGCCAAGATTCATCTAGCGGACAAGAGACCCAGTACTTC
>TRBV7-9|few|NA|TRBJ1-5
CASSLVGGGGGSNQPQHF
TGTGCCAGCAGCTTAGTAGGCGGCGGGGGCGGCAGCAATCAGCCCCAGCATTTT
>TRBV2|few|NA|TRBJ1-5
CASSEGRGNQPQHF
TGTGCCAGCAGTGAGGGCAGGGGCAATCAGCCCCAGCATTTT
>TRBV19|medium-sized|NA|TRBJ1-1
CASSNNGGQTEAFF
TGTGCCAGTAGTAATAACGGGGGGCAAACTGAAGCTTTCTTT
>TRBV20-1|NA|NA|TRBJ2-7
CSAPGGGEQYF
TGCAGTGCGCCAGGAGGGGGCGAGCAGTACTTC
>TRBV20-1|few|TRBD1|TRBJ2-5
CSARALGGAETQYF
TGCAGTGCTAGAGCACTAGGGGGCGCCGAGACCCAGTACTTC
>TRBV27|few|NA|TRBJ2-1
CASIRQRSSYNEQFF
TGTGCCAGCATTAGGCAGAGGAGCTCCTACAATGAGCAGTTCTTC
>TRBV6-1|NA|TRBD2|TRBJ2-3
CATRRWEGSSTDTQYF
TGTGCCACCCGAAGGTGGGAGGGATCTAGCACAGATACGCAGTATTTT
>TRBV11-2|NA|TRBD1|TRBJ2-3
CASSLGRQGWDTQYF
TGTGCCAGCAGCTTGGGTAGACAGGGATGGGATACGCAGTATTTT
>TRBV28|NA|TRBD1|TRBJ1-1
CASRVIAGGGGTEAFF
TGTGCCAGCAGGGTGATCGCAGGGGGAGGGGGAACTGAAGCTTTCTTT
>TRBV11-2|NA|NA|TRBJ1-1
CASRWDGTNTEAFF
TGTGCCAGCAGGTGGGACGGAACGAACACTGAAGCTTTCTTT
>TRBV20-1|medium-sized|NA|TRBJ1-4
CSAMAGGRGAPSNEKLFF
TGCAGTGCTATGGCGGGGGGCAGAGGAGCACCTTCTAATGAAAAACTGTTTTTT
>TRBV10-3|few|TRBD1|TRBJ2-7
CAIGDRAYEQYF
TGTGCCATCGGGGACAGGGCCTACGAGCAGTACTTC
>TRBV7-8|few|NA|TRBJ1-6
CASSPQGGHNSPLHF
TGTGCCAGCAGCCCCCAGGGTGGGCACAATTCACCCCTCCACTTT
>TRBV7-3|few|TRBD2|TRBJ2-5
CASSLTGLAGTETQYF
TGTGCCAGCAGCTTAACTGGACTAGCGGGGACAGAGACCCAGTACTTC
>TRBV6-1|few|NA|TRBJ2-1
CASRAGQIQFF
TGTGCCAGCCGAGCGGGACAGATACAGTTCTTC
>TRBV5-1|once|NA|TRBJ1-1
CASSLGGGNTEAFF
TGCGCCAGCAGCTTGGGGGGGGGAAACACTGAAGCTTTCTTT
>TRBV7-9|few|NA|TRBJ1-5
CASSLDGRSNQPQHF
TGTGCCAGCAGCTTAGATGGGCGTAGCAATCAGCCCCAGCATTTT
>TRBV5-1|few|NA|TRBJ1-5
CASSLPGRGQPQHF
TGCGCCAGCAGCTTGCCTGGGCGCGGTCAGCCCCAGCATTTT
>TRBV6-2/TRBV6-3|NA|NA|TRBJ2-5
CASSYSGSETQYF
TGTGCCAGCAGTTACTCGGGGTCGGAGACCCAGTACTTC
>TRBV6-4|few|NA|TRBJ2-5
CASSGYGLESRDQYF
TGTGCCAGCAGTGGTTACGGACTCGAATCAAGGGACCAGTACTTC
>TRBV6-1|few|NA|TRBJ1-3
CASSTGSGNTIYF
TGTGCCAGCAGTACAGGGTCTGGAAACACCATATATTTT
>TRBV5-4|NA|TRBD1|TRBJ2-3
CASSKPKQGSADTQYF
TGTGCCAGCAGCAAACCAAAACAGGGGAGTGCAGATACGCAGTATTTT
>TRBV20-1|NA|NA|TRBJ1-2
CSARDPSSRVGYTF
TGCAGTGCTAGAGATCCGTCCTCGCGGGTTGGCTACACCTTC
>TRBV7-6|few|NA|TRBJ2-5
CASSLVGFQETQYF
TGTGCCAGCAGCTTAGTAGGGTTCCAAGAGACCCAGTACTTC
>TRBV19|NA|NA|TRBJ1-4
CASSTPSGIQGASGEKLFF
TGTGCCAGTAGTACACCTTCCGGGATACAGGGAGCTTCCGGTGAAAAACTGTTTTTT
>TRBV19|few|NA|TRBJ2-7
CASLPRASDSSYEQYF
TGTGCCAGCCTTCCACGAGCCTCCGATAGCTCCTACGAGCAGTACTTC
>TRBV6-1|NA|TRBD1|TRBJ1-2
CASSVSGGEPYGYTF
TGTGCCAGCAGTGTCTCAGGGGGCGAACCCTATGGCTACACCTTC
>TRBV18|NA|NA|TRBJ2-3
CASSPRGVGTDTQYF
TGTGCCAGCTCACCACGGGGGGTAGGCACAGATACGCAGTATTTT
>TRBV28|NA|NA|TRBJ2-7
CASSLGPLEQYF
TGTGCCAGCAGTTTGGGCCCCCTCGAGCAGTACTTC
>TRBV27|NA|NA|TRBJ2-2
CASSLWDGDTGELFF
TGTGCCAGCAGTTTATGGGATGGGGACACCGGGGAGCTGTTTTTT
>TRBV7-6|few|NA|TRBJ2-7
CASSLGMHNRSYEQYF
TGTGCCAGCAGCTTAGGAATGCACAACCGATCCTACGAGCAGTACTTC
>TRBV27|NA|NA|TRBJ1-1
CTSSLTPGFTEAFF
TGTACCAGCAGTTTAACGCCGGGATTCACTGAAGCTTTCTTT
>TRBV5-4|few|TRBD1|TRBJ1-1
CASSQGQGNIMNTEAFF
TGTGCCAGCAGCCAGGGACAGGGAAATATAATGAACACTGAAGCTTTCTTT
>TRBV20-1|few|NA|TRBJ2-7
CSARDFRVSYEQYF
TGCAGTGCTAGAGATTTTCGGGTCTCCTACGAGCAGTACTTC
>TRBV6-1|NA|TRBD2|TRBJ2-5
CASNPGLAGGPLGETQYF
TGTGCCAGCAACCCGGGACTAGCGGGGGGGCCTTTAGGGGAGACCCAGTACTTC
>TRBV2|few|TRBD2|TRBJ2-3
CASSDYLLAGGADTQYF
TGTGCCAGCAGTGATTATCTACTAGCGGGGGGGGCAGATACGCAGTATTTT
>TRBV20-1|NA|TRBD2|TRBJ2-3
CSARTLAGGSTDTQYF
TGCAGTGCTAGAACCTTAGCGGGGGGAAGCACAGATACGCAGTATTTT
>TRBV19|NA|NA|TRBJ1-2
CASSIPGRPMGYTF
TGTGCCAGTAGTATACCCGGACGGCCTATGGGCTACACCTTC
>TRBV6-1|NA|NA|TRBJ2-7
CASTRQPYEQYF
TGTGCCAGCACGAGACAGCCCTACGAGCAGTACTTC
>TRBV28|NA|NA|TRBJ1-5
CASSPRGGMGQPQHF
TGTGCCAGCAGTCCTCGGGGGGGAATGGGTCAGCCCCAGCATTTT